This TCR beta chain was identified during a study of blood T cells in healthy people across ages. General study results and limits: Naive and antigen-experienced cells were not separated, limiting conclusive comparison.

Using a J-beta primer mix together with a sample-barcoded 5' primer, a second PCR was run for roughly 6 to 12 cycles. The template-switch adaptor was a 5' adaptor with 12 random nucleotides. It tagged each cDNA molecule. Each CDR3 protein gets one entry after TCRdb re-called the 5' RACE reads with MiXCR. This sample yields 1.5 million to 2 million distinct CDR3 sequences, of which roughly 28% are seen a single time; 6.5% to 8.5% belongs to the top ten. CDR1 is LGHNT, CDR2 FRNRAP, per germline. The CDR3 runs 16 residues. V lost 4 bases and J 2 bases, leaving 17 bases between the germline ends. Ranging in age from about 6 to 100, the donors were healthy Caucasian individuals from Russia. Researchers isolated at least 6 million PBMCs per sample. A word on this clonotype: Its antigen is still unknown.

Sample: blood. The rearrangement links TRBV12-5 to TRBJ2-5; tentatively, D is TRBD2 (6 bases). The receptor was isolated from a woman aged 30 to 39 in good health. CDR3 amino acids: CASGSSTSLGQETQYF. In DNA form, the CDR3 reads TGTGCTAGTGGTTCCTCGACTAGTCTTGGGCAAGAGACCCAGTACTTC.